This T cell receptor beta chain was recorded in a study of regulatory T cells in long-lasting Graves disease. The study, taken as a whole, reports: With a few thousand shared public clonotypes, persistent patients exceeded new patients, who shared over 950. TCR diversity in persistent Graves' patients was below that of newly diagnosed ones.

V was trimmed by 2 bases and J by 6 bases, leaving 15 bases between them. The CDR3 is made up of 15 amino acids. Germline V gene lookup returns CDR1 LGHNA and CDR2 YNFKEQ. This clonotype has only a few counts. As yet, its antigen is unknown. Time point in this sample: newly diagnosed GD, antithyroid drugs for less than 3 months. Extracted PBMC RNA gave rise to the TCR library. Construction of TCR beta libraries relied on iRepertoire HTBI primers and on Arm-PCR targeting CDR3 regions. TCRdb independently ran MiXCR on the multiplex PCR reads; one entry per CDR3 protein. This sample has 300,000 to 400,000 distinct CDR3 sequences; 16% occur once, and the top ten carry 25% to 30%. The sample was also linked to a second study, of T cells in Graves' hyperthyroidism and ophthalmopathy. That source adds: Among the patients, aged 18 to 65, hyperthyroidism was newly diagnosed and had lasted under 2 months. HTBI primers were employed in a first-round RT-PCR of the TCR CDR3.

Sequencing was performed on peripheral blood mononuclear cells (PBMCs), taken at new diagnosis, from a patient treated with antithyroid drugs. The rearrangement links TRBV4-2 to TRBJ2-3; D is possibly TRBD2 (6 bases). This TCR derives from a middle-aged man with Graves disease. The CDR3 loop reads CASSQNRGSRDTQYF. The CDR3 DNA sequence: TGTGCCAGCAGCCAAAACCGGGGGTCCAGGGATACGCAGTATTTT.